The 5 T cell receptor beta chains below were found in one sample sequenced in a study of human T cells and chemical hapten exposure. Via MiXCR, TCRdb re-called the RACE reads, giving one row per CDR3 protein. The table has roughly 50,000 distinct CDR3 sequences, roughly 11% seen once; the top ten hold under 2%. Time point given: patch test 1, 2 weeks after DPC sensitization. Documented treatment: therapeutic diphenylcyclopropenone sensitization with weekly scalp DPC. The total RNA was obtained from whole blood that was not fractionated. The sample here was whole blood, taken in connection with sensitization to the hapten diphenylcyclopropenone (DPC). The receptor set was obtained from a woman aged 40 to 50 with alopecia areata. Some clones in this sample may be carry-over from other donors' samples.

This clonotype was found many times. J is TRBJ1-4 and V is TRBV6-1, with D unclear. Germline assignment: CDR1 MNHNS and CDR2 SASEGT. There are 13 residues in the CDR3. Trimming stripped 11 bases from V and 5 bases from J, with 15 bases between. The CDR3 spells CARILDLNEKLFF. Written as DNA, the CDR3 is TGTGCCCGCATACTGGACCTCAATGAAAAACTGTTTTTT.

This clonotype was detected many times. The chain carries TRBV20-1 and TRBJ2-3, with D unresolved. Germline CDR1 is DFQATT and CDR2 is SNEGSKA (reference sequence). V was shortened by 4 bases and J by 2 bases, with 16 bases between the two germline ends. The CDR3 runs to 15 residues. In DNA form, the CDR3 reads TGCAGTGCTACTATACCCCAAGGAGTCACAGATACGCAGTATTTT. Its protein is CSATIPQGVTDTQYF.

This clonotype showed up many times. The chain joins TRBV6-5 to TRBJ1-6; the D gene is possibly TRBD1 (5 bases). V was clipped by 5 bases and J by 5 bases, with 16 bases between them. Germline CDR1 is MNHEY and CDR2 is SVGAGI. The CDR3 has 16 residues. The CDR3 loop reads CASSREDGTNNSPLHF. The CDR3 bases are TGTGCCAGCAGTCGGGAGGATGGGACTAATAATTCACCCCTCCACTTT.

This clonotype has ten or more counts. V and J are TRBV7-2 and TRBJ2-3; TRBD2 matches at 9 bases. V gave up 10 bases and J gave up 2 bases; unmatched junction bases: 4. Germline V lookup: CDR1 SGHTA, CDR2 FQGNSA. This CDR3 is 13 amino acids long. Written as DNA, the CDR3 is TGTGCCACGAGGACTAGCGACACAGATACGCAGTATTTT. Translation gives CATRTSDTDTQYF. Full variable domain (rest looked up from reference TRBV7-2 and TRBJ2-3): GAGVSQSPSNKVTEKGKDVELRCDPISGHTALYWYRQSLGQGLEFLIYFQGNSAPDKSGLPSDRFSAERTGGSVSTLTIQRTQQEDSAVYLCATRTSDTDTQYFGPGTRLTVL.

This chain links TRBV3-1 with TRBJ2-7, with D possibly being TRBD1 (5 bases). This CDR3 has 13 residues. CDR1 and CDR2 from the germline V gene are LGHDT and YNNKEL (reference sequence). With 3 bases removed from V and 3 bases from J, the gap between germline ends came to 9 bases. The CDR3 nucleotides read TGTGCCAGCAGCCAGACAGCTAACTACGAGCAGTACTTC. This translates into CASSQTANYEQYF.